The source of this TCR beta chain is a study of shared clonotypes between healthy human individuals. The CDR3 sequence is 15 residues long. The V gene lost 10 bases and the J gene lost 5 bases, with 24 bases spanning the gap. The germline gives CDR1 MNHEY, CDR2 SVGAGI. This clone has just one count. The table came from immunoSEQ multiplex PCR; TCRdb's copy has only in-frame clones and leaves some out. Seen here are a few million clones, 85% to 95% observed once, and the top ten hold roughly 0.13%. V gene TRBV6-5 combines with J gene TRBJ2-7, with D unresolved. This sequence originates from a man aged 18 to 29 in good health. Input material: naive CD4+ T cells sorted from blood. Noted subset: CD45RA+ positively selected. Here the CDR3 reads CATRRLRWGRNEQYF. Written as DNA, the CDR3 is TGTGCCACCCGACGACTTCGTTGGGGTCGCAACGAGCAGTACTTC.